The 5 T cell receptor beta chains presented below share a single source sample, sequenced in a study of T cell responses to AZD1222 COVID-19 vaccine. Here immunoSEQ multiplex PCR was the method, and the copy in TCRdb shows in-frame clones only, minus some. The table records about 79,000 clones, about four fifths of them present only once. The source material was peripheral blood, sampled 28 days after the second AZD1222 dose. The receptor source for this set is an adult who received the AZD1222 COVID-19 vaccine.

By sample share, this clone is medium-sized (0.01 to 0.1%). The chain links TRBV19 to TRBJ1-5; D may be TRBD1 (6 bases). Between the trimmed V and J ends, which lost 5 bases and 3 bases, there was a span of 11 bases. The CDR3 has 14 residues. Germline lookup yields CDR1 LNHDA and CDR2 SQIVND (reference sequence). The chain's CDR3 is CASSSGTSNQPQHF. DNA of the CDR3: TGTGCCAGTAGTTCTGGGACATCCAATCAGCCCCAGCATTTT.

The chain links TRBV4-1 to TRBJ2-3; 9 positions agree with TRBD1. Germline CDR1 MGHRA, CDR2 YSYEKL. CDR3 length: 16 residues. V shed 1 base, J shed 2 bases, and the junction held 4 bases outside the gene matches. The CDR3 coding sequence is TGCGCCAGCAGCCAAGGGGGGACAGGGACCACAGATACGCAGTATTTT. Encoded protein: CASSQGGTGTTDTQYF.

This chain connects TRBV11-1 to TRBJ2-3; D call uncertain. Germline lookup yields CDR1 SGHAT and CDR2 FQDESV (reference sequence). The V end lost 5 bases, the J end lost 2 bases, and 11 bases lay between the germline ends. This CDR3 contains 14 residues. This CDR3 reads CASSPEALTDTQYF. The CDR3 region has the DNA TGTGCCAGCAGCCCTGAGGCTCTCACAGATACGCAGTATTTT.

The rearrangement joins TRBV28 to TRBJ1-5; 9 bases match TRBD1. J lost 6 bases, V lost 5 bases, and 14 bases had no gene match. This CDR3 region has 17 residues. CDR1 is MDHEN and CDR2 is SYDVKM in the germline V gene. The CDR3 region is CASSIFPRRTGAQPQHF. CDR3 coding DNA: TGTGCCAGCAGTATTTTCCCCCGGAGGACAGGGGCTCAGCCCCAGCATTTT.

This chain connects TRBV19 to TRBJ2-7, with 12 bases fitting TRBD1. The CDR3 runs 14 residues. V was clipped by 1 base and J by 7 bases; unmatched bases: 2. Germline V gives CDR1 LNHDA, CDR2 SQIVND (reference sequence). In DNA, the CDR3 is TGTGCCAGTAGTATAGGGGGACAGGGGGCTGAGCAGTACTTC. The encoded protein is CASSIGGQGAEQYF.